This T cell receptor beta chain was profiled in a study of CD8+CD57+ T cells in acquired aplastic anemia. As regards this clonotype: Sequence at one end of the junction differs from germline and may be a read error.

Investigators profiled TCR beta VDJ and CDR3 from genomic DNA template. In TCRdb, the reads were re-called with MiXCR into one record per CDR3 protein. The data contain about 170,000 distinct CDR3 sequences, 50% to 75% of them seen just once; the ten biggest clones take up 45%. The CDR3 has 13 residues. Germline values: CDR1 SSHAT, CDR2 FNYEAQ (reference sequence). The sample comprised sorted CD4+, CD8+, or CD8+CD57+ T cells (not recorded which) from PBMCs. The source of this sequence is a human donor in good health. The rearrangement uses TRBV7-7 and TRBJ2-1; D is uncertain. The DNA of the CDR3 is TGTGCCAGGAGCTTAGCTCCGGCTAATGAGCAGTTCTTC. Amino acid sequence: CARSLAPANEQFF.